The clone carrying this T cell receptor beta chain was picked up many times. Its antigen is not known. This sample was included in a study of CD8+CD57+ T cells in acquired aplastic anemia. Whole-study results and caveats: Patients versus controls showed no significant CD8+ Simpson's diversity difference.

J gave up 5 bases and V 1 base, and 4 bases lay outside the gene matches. Germline-derived CDR1 and CDR2 are SGHTA and FQGTGA. The CDR3 is made up of 14 amino acids. Profiles of TCR beta VDJ and CDR3 were generated from a genomic DNA template. TCRdb re-analysed the reads in MiXCR, keeping a single row per CDR3 protein. This sample carries 400,000 to 500,000 distinct CDR3 sequences, about 70% of them seen once, and the ten largest clones take 4%. The sample comprised sorted CD4+, CD8+, or CD8+CD57+ T cells (not recorded which) from PBMCs. The gene calls are TRBV7-3 and TRBJ2-7; 8 bases fit TRBD1. This clonotype was obtained from a human donor in good health, serving as a control. The CDR3: CASSLNDRGNEQYF. DNA of the CDR3: TGTGCCAGCAGCTTAAATGACAGGGGAAACGAGCAGTACTTC.